This TCR beta chain originates from a study of T cells in Graves' hyperthyroidism and ophthalmopathy. TCR beta CDR3 regions were amplified from RNA. Primed by the HTBI set, a first-round RT-PCR was run on the TCR CDR3. One entry per CDR3 protein results from TCRdb running MiXCR on the multiplex PCR reads. The profile shows fewer than 850,000 distinct CDR3 sequences, 15% to 20% of them singletons. Germline V gene sequence: CDR1 MDHEN, CDR2 SYDVKM. Germline trimming cut 5 bases from V and 3 bases from J; bases unmatched to any gene: 10. This CDR3 has 16 residues. This clonotype has only a few counts. This chain connects TRBV28 to TRBJ2-7, with 10 bases that match TRBD1. The clonotype was recovered from a man aged 45 to 65 with Graves' hyperthyroidism. The sample consisted of blood. The CDR3 DNA sequence: TGTGCCAGCAGTACCAAGACAGGGGGCGGGGGCTACGAGCAGTACTTC. It is translated as CASSTKTGGGGYEQYF. Looking up the rest from reference TRBV28 and TRBJ2-7 gives the full variable domain: DVKVTQSSRYLVKRTGEKVFLECVQDMDHENMFWYRQDPGLGLRLIYFSYDVKMKEKGDIPEGYSVSREKKERFSLILESASTNQTSMYLCASSTKTGGGGYEQYFGPGTRLTVT.